This TCR beta chain derives from a study of cytomegalovirus exposure and HLA in healthy donors. Study-wide results and limits: While the bulk of TCR sequences proved rare, some public TCRs turned up in many donors. TCR beta chains numbering 164 were designated cytomegalovirus-associated.

Produced via immunoSEQ multiplex PCR; TCRdb's table is partial and in-frame only. The sample holds hundreds of thousands of clones, around 86% seen once. Comment on this clone: The antigen is not known.

The CDR3 has 14 amino acids. Looked up from germline, CDR1 is SNHLY and CDR2 is FYNNEI. V lost 5 bases and J lost 4; bases outside the gene matches: 5. The chain uses TRBV2 and TRBJ1-3; 7 bases match TRBD1. The TCR comes from a woman aged 18-29 years in good health and CMV-seronegative. The sequenced sample consisted of PBMCs. The DNA of the CDR3 is TGTGCCAGCAGTCCTGGGACAGCGGGAAACACCATATATTTT. It specifies CASSPGTAGNTIYF.